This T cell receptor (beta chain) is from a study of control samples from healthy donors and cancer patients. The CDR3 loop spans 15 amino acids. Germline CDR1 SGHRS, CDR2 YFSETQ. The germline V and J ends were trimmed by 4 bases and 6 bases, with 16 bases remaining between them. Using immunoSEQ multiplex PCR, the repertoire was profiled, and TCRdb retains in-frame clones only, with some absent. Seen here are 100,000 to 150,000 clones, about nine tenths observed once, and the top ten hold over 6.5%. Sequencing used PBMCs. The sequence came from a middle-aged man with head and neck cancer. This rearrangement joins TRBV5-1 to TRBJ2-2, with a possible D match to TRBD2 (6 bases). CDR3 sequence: CASSPSSGFPGELFF. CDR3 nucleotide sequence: TGCGCCAGCAGCCCGTCCAGCGGGTTCCCCGGGGAGCTGTTTTTT.